The 7 T cell receptor beta chains given below trace back to one sample, sequenced in a study of T cells after posttransplantation cyclophosphamide (dated by TCRdb to 2016 to 2017). Libraries came from the immunoSEQ multiplex PCR assay. In its TCRdb copy, this immuneACCESS table keeps in-frame sequences only and misses some clones. Where compared with another copy, unresolved V genes explain less than half of these, and the others have no known cause. The sample records some 61,000 clones, 80% to 95% of which are singletons. The ten most abundant clones make up 3% of the sample. Sequencing was done on a sample of PBMCs. These receptors were collected from a woman between 25 and 40 years old in good health and a related stem cell transplant donor.

This chain joins TRBV7-9 and TRBJ2-4; TRBD1 aligns across 8 bases. Germline CDR1 is SEHNR and CDR2 is FQNEAQ (reference sequence). This CDR3 contains 16 residues. V trimming: 5 bases; J trimming: 4 bases; junction bases outside the gene matches: 10. The CDR3: CASSTARTGLKNIQYF. The CDR3 nucleotides read TGTGCCAGCAGCACGGCTCGGACAGGGCTAAAAAACATTCAGTACTTC.

The V gene is TRBV10-3, the J gene TRBJ1-1; TRBD1 agrees at 7 bases. Germline V lookup: CDR1 ENHRY, CDR2 SYGVKD. V lost 8 bases, J lost 2 bases, and 8 bases stayed unmatched. The CDR3 length is 14 residues. The DNA of the CDR3 is TGTGCCATCTCGACCGGGACAGCAAACACTGAAGCTTTCTTT. Translating gives CAISTGTANTEAFF.

This clone appeared a single time. The gene calls are TRBV7-6 and TRBJ2-1; unclear D gene. Germline lookup yields CDR1 SGHVS and CDR2 FNYEAQ. The CDR3 spans 16 residues. Trimming took off 0 bases at V and 5 bases at J, with 14 bases between the two ends. The CDR3 nucleotides are TGTGCCAGCAGCTTAGCGGTCAGGCAAAGCGACAATGAGCAGTTCTTC. Encoded protein: CASSLAVRQSDNEQFF.

The rearrangement links TRBV6-5 to TRBJ2-1; 9 bases agree with TRBD1. This CDR3 is 16 amino acids long. After removal of 0 bases from V and 3 bases from J, the junction contained 3 bases not matched to a gene. Germline CDR1 reads MNHEY; CDR2 reads SVGAGI. The CDR3 DNA sequence: TGTGCCAGCAGTTACTCACAGGGGGCCGGCTACAATGAGCAGTTCTTC. It translates to CASSYSQGAGYNEQFF.

The chain links TRBV2 to TRBJ1-2, with 9 positions matching TRBD1. This CDR3 contains 14 residues. Per germline, CDR1 SNHLY and CDR2 FYNNEI. V lost 7 bases and J lost 8; bases outside the gene matches: 11. DNA of the CDR3: TGTGCCAGCACCACAGCGGACAGGGGTCCCGGCTACACCTTC. Translating it yields CASTTADRGPGYTF.

The rearrangement uses TRBV2 and TRBJ2-2; TRBD2 matches 7 bases. Germline V gene sequence: CDR1 SNHLY, CDR2 FYNNEI. This CDR3 contains 14 residues. Trimming removed 6 bases from V and 2 bases from J; junction bases left unmatched: 3. This chain's CDR3 is CASRGGKNTGELFF. CDR3 coding DNA: TGTGCCAGCAGGGGAGGGAAAAACACCGGGGAGCTGTTTTTT.

This chain joins TRBV5-6 and TRBJ1-2; 7 positions match TRBD1. With 3 bases clipped from V and 4 bases from J, the junction kept 9 bases outside the gene matches. The CDR3 length is 15 residues. Germline CDR1 SGHDT, CDR2 YYEEEE. CDR3 amino acids: CASSSLTGPLYGYTF. The CDR3 nucleotides read TGTGCCAGCAGCTCCCTGACAGGGCCCCTCTATGGCTACACCTTC.